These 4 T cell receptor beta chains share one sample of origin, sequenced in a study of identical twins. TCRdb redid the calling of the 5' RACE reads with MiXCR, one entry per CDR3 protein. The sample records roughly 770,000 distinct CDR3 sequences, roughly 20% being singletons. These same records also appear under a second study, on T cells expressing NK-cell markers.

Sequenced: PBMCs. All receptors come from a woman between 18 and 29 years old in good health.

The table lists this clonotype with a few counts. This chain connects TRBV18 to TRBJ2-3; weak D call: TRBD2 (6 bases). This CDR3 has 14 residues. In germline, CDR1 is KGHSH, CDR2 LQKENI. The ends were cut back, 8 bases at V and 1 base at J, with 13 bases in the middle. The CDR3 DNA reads TGTGCCAGCACGGACTACCGGGGCACAGATACGCAGTATTTT. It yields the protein CASTDYRGTDTQYF.

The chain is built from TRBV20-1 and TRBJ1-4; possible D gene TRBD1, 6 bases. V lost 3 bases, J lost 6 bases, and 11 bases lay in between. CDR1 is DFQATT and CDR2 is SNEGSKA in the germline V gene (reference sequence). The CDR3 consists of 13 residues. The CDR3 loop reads CSASSGGYEKLFF. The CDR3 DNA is TGCAGTGCTAGTTCGGGGGGCTATGAAAAACTGTTTTTT.

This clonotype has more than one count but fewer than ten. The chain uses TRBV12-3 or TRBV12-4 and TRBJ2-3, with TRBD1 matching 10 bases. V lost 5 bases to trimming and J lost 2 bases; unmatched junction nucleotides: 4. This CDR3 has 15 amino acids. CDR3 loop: CASSIRQGATDTQYF. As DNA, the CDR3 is TGTGCCAGCAGTATAAGACAGGGGGCCACAGATACGCAGTATTTT.

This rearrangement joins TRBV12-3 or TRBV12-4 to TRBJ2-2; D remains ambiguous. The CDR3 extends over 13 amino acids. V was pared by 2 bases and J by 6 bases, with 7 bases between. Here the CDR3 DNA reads TGTGCCAGCAGTTTAATAGGATCCGGGGAGCTGTTTTTT. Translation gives CASSLIGSGELFF.